One and the same sample provided the 30 T cell receptor beta chains below, sequenced in a study of blood T cell repertoires in COVID-19. Sequencing was performed with immunoSEQ multiplex PCR; in TCRdb, only in-frame clones are kept and a portion is missing. Among approximately 52,000 clones listed, approximately 90% were seen once. The sample consisted of peripheral blood. These receptors all stem from a man aged 50 to 60 with acute or convalescent COVID-19.

The chain combines TRBV7-2 with TRBJ2-7, with D unresolved. Looked up from germline, CDR1 is SGHTA and CDR2 is FQGNSA. With 2 bases removed from V and 4 bases from J, the gap between germline ends came to 9 bases. The CDR3 contains 13 residues. CDR3 nucleotide sequence: TGTGCCAGCAGCTTAACGTCGAGTTACGAGCAGTACTTC. This codes for CASSLTSSYEQYF.

This sequence joins TRBV24-1 and TRBJ2-2, with 9 bases matching TRBD1. Per the germline V gene, CDR1 is KGHDR and CDR2 is SFDVKD. CDR3 length equals 14 residues. V trimming: 7 bases; J trimming: 2 bases; junction bases outside the gene matches: 1. CDR3 DNA: TGTGCCACCAGGGGACAGGGAAACACCGGGGAGCTGTTTTTT. As protein: CATRGQGNTGELFF.

The chain links TRBV5-8 to TRBJ1-4; D possibly corresponds to TRBD1 (6 bases). From germline, CDR1 is SGHTS and CDR2 YDEGEE. The germline V and J ends were trimmed by 2 bases and 8 bases, with 16 bases remaining between them. The CDR3 length is 15 residues. The CDR3 here is CASSFKRGGREKLFF. The CDR3 nucleotides read TGTGCCAGCAGCTTTAAGAGAGGGGGACGAGAAAAACTGTTTTTT.

V gene TRBV9 combines with J gene TRBJ2-5, with TRBD2 as a possible D gene (5 bases). Trimming shortened V by 3 bases and J by 5 bases, and 14 bases separated the two germline ends. The CDR3 loop spans 14 amino acids. Germline CDR1 is SGDLS and CDR2 is YYNGEE. The DNA of the CDR3 is TGTGCCAGCAGCGCGGGATCATTTCAGGAGACCCAGTACTTC. Translating it yields CASSAGSFQETQYF.

The rearrangement uses TRBV5-8 and TRBJ2-3, with D perhaps matching TRBD2 (6 bases). The germline V and J ends were trimmed by 4 bases and 2 bases, with 14 bases remaining between them. Germline V gene sequence: CDR1 SGHTS, CDR2 YDEGEE. The CDR3 is 15 residues long. The DNA for the CDR3 is TGTGCCAGCAGCACCCGGACTATCCCCACAGATACGCAGTATTTT. Protein sequence: CASSTRTIPTDTQYF.

The chain uses TRBV18 and TRBJ2-1; TRBD2 is a possible D gene (5 bases). The CDR3 is 15 residues long. Germline V gene sequence: CDR1 KGHSH, CDR2 LQKENI. The V and J ends lost 3 bases and 7 bases respectively, with 16 bases between them. The CDR3 sequence is CASSPTTTGLNEQFF. CDR3 coding DNA: TGTGCCAGCTCACCTACGACTACGGGCTTAAATGAGCAGTTCTTC.

V usage is TRBV4-1 and J usage is TRBJ2-4, with TRBD2 matching 8 bases. The ends lost 1 base at V and 3 bases at J; junction bases unmatched: 8. Germline V gene data show CDR1 as MGHRA and CDR2 as YSYEKL. The CDR3 consists of 17 residues. The CDR3 reads CASSQVRVGGDKNIQYF. The CDR3 nucleotides read TGCGCCAGCAGCCAAGTGAGGGTCGGGGGGGACAAAAACATTCAGTACTTC.

The chain recombines TRBV9 with TRBJ1-2; no definite D call. Trimming took 3 bases from V and 8 from J, leaving 14 bases between them. Germline V CDR1 and CDR2: SGDLS, YYNGEE. The CDR3 spans 13 residues. CDR3 loop: CASSGRTEGGYTF. In nucleotides, the CDR3 is TGTGCCAGCAGCGGACGGACTGAAGGCGGCTACACCTTC. Supplemented by reference TRBV9 and TRBJ1-2, the full variable domain reads DSGVTQTPKHLITATGQRVTLRCSPRSGDLSVYWYQQSLDQGLQFLIQYYNGEERAKGNILERFSAQQFPDLHSELNLSSLELGDSALYFCASSGRTEGGYTFGSGTRLTVV.

Written as DNA, the CDR3 is TGTGCCAGCAGCACTAGCGGGGGGCGCACAGATACGCAGTATTTT. This sequence encodes CASSTSGGRTDTQYF. The V and J genes are TRBV11-1 and TRBJ2-3, with TRBD2 matching 12 bases. There are 15 residues in the CDR3. Looked up from germline, CDR1 is SGHAT and CDR2 is FQDESV (reference sequence). Losses at the gene ends were 5 bases for V and 1 base for J; bases not matched to a gene: 1.

The rearrangement uses TRBV2 and TRBJ1-1; TRBD1 is a possible D gene (6 bases). The V gene lost 4 bases and the J gene lost 6 bases, with 15 bases spanning the gap. CDR1 is SNHLY, CDR2 FYNNEI, per germline. This CDR3 is 14 amino acids long. The CDR3 spells CASSVLAGASEAFF. In DNA form, the CDR3 reads TGTGCCAGCAGTGTTTTGGCAGGGGCCTCTGAAGCTTTCTTT.

This clone was seen only once. The rearrangement uses TRBV4-1 and TRBJ1-5; 7 positions match TRBD1. CDR1 MGHRA and CDR2 YSYEKL come from the germline V gene. J lost 1 base, V lost 4 bases, and 4 bases had no gene match. This CDR3 has 15 amino acids. The CDR3 coding sequence is TGCGCCAGCAGCCTACAGGGGTTGAGCAATCAGCCCCAGCATTTT. Translated, it gives CASSLQGLSNQPQHF.

Written as DNA, the CDR3 is TGCGCCAGCAGCTTCGGGACTAGCGTTAACACCGGGGAGCTGTTTTTT. Translation gives CASSFGTSVNTGELFF. The chain couples TRBV5-1 to TRBJ2-2, with 10 nucleotides matching TRBD2. The CDR3 totals 16 residues. The germline V gene encodes CDR1 SGHRS and CDR2 YFSETQ. V trimming: 2 bases; J trimming: 2 bases; junction bases outside the gene matches: 3.

The chain has TRBV6-6 and TRBJ1-5; 9 bases line up with TRBD1. Germline assignment: CDR1 MNHNY and CDR2 SVGAGI (reference sequence). This CDR3 is 18 amino acids long. Trimming took 5 bases from V and 2 from J; bases not matched to a gene: 13. The CDR3 loop is CASSPRTGALRGNQPQHF. CDR3 nucleotides: TGTGCCAGCAGTCCTAGGACAGGGGCCCTAAGGGGCAATCAGCCCCAGCATTTT.

V is TRBV28 and J is TRBJ2-7; D is undetermined. The germline V and J ends were trimmed by 3 bases and 0 bases, with 9 bases remaining between them. Per the germline V gene, CDR1 is MDHEN and CDR2 is SYDVKM. The CDR3 sequence is 14 residues long. CDR3 loop: CASSLSESSYEQYF. CDR3 sequence (DNA): TGTGCCAGCAGTTTGTCGGAGAGCTCCTACGAGCAGTACTTC.

V is TRBV7-8 and J is TRBJ2-3; 7 bases map to TRBD1. Germline CDR1 reads SGHVS; CDR2 reads FQNEAQ. V trimming: 5 bases; J trimming: 6 bases; junction bases outside the gene matches: 17. The CDR3 totals 17 residues. CDR3: CASSDPPGRGFWDTQYF. The CDR3 coding sequence is TGTGCCAGCAGCGACCCGCCGGGCAGGGGGTTTTGGGATACGCAGTATTTT.

The chain has TRBV5-4 and TRBJ2-6, with D perhaps matching TRBD1 (8 bases). The V end lost 4 bases, the J end lost 2 bases, and 16 bases lay between the germline ends. Germline V gene lookup returns CDR1 SGHNT and CDR2 YYREEE (reference sequence). CDR3 length equals 17 residues. DNA for the CDR3: TGTGCCAGCAGCGGCAGGACAGGGAGGGCTGGGGCCAACGTCCTGACTTTC. Amino acids: CASSGRTGRAGANVLTF.

The chain employs TRBV24-1 and TRBJ2-3; D possibly corresponds to TRBD2 (6 bases). This CDR3 contains 17 residues. CDR1 and CDR2 (germline): KGHDR, SFDVKD. The ends were cut back, 5 bases at V and 0 bases at J, with 17 bases in the middle. CDR3 sequence (DNA): TGTGCCACCAGTGGGGGAGCTAGCGCTCCTAGCACAGATACGCAGTATTTT. Amino acids: CATSGGASAPSTDTQYF.

V usage is TRBV15 and J usage is TRBJ2-3; 7 bases match TRBD2. CDR3 size: 12 residues. Germline V gives CDR1 LNHNV, CDR2 YYDKDF (reference sequence). V lost 5 bases and J lost 12; bases outside the gene matches: 8. This chain's CDR3 is CATSLTSGAQYF. CDR3 DNA sequence: TGTGCCACCAGCCTGACGAGCGGGGCCCAGTATTTT.

The chain employs TRBV5-8 and TRBJ2-3, with TRBD2 as a possible D gene (7 bases). The CDR3 contains 17 residues. Germline assignment: CDR1 SGHTS and CDR2 YDEGEE. Trimming stripped 4 bases from V and 0 bases from J, with 18 bases between. CDR3 DNA: TGTGCCAGCAGCCTGGGGGGGGCTAGCGGAAGCACAGATACGCAGTATTTT. This sequence encodes CASSLGGASGSTDTQYF.

The V and J genes are TRBV7-9 and TRBJ1-4, with TRBD1 matching 10 bases. J was trimmed by 5 bases and V by 5 bases; bases with no gene match: 5. Germline V lookup: CDR1 SEHNR, CDR2 FQNEAQ (reference sequence). The CDR3 runs to 15 residues. This chain's CDR3 is CASSLGQGGNEKLFF. The CDR3 DNA reads as TGTGCCAGCAGCCTAGGACAGGGGGGAAATGAAAAACTGTTTTTT.

The V and J genes are TRBV6-5 and TRBJ2-1; 8 positions agree with TRBD2. CDR3 length: 16 amino acids. V was clipped by 0 bases and J by 6 bases; unmatched bases: 7. CDR1 MNHEY and CDR2 SVGAGI come from the germline V gene. The chain's CDR3 is CASSYSTAGARNEQFF. As DNA, the CDR3 is TGTGCCAGCAGTTACTCGACAGCGGGGGCCCGCAATGAGCAGTTCTTC.

This chain links TRBV21-1 with TRBJ1-4; the D segment call TRBD1 is taken from the table without a DNA check. TRBV21-1 is classified as a pseudogene. The CDR3 has 22 residues. DNA for the CDR3: TGTGCCAGCAGCAAAGTAAGGAAGATAGAAGACAGGGCCCACTCAACTAATGAAAAACTGTTTTTT. Residues: CASSKVRKIEDRAHSTNEKLFF.

The CDR3 DNA is TGTGCCAGCTCACCACCGGAACAGGGGTGGTATGGCTACACCTTC. It yields the protein CASSPPEQGWYGYTF. The chain couples TRBV18 to TRBJ1-2; the match to TRBD1 covers 7 bases. The CDR3 extends over 15 amino acids. Germline V CDR1 and CDR2: KGHSH, LQKENI. V shed 0 bases and J 5 bases; nucleotides not matched to a gene: 6.

This clone was seen a few times. The chain combines TRBV5-6 with TRBJ2-5; D unclear. The CDR3 is made up of 12 amino acids. V was cut by 0 bases and J by 5 bases, with 5 bases left in between. Germline-derived CDR1 and CDR2 are SGHDT and YYEEEE. The CDR3 nucleotides read TGTGCCAGCAGCTTGGTGTCGGAGACCCAGTACTTC. This codes for CASSLVSETQYF.

The CDR3 sequence: CASSSGGRSSYEQYF. The CDR3 coding sequence is TGTGCCAGCAGCTCAGGGGGGCGATCCTCCTACGAGCAGTACTTC. V and J are TRBV5-4 and TRBJ2-7, with D possibly TRBD1 on 7 matching bases. Germline V gene sequence: CDR1 SGHNT, CDR2 YYREEE (reference sequence). The CDR3 has 15 residues. V lost 3 bases to trimming and J lost 0 bases, with 13 bases between them.

The genes are TRBV2 and TRBJ1-2; 9 bases map to TRBD1. CDR1 is SNHLY, CDR2 FYNNEI, per germline. V lost 4 bases and J lost 11; bases outside the gene matches: 8. This CDR3 is 13 amino acids long. In nucleotides, the CDR3 is TGTGCCAGCAGTGTCAGGGACAGGGAGGGATACACCTTC. Its translation is CASSVRDREGYTF.

There are a few counts of this clone. The CDR3 DNA reads TGTGCCAGTCAGGAGGGACAGGAGAGCACCTACAATGAGCAGTTCTTC. Protein product: CASQEGQESTYNEQFF. The V and J genes are TRBV19 and TRBJ2-1; 8 nucleotides line up with TRBD1. The V gene end was trimmed by 8 bases and the J gene end by 2 bases; junction bases not matched to a gene: 11. CDR3 length: 16 amino acids. Germline CDR1 LNHDA, CDR2 SQIVND (reference sequence).

This clone was counted a single time. The chain links TRBV5-1 to TRBJ1-2, with 8 bases aligning to TRBD1. The CDR3 has 13 residues. V gave up 0 bases and J gave up 6 bases; unmatched junction bases: 1. Germline V gene sequence: CDR1 SGHRS, CDR2 YFSETQ. CDR3 sequence (DNA): TGCGCCAGCAGCTTGGGGACAGGGAATGGCTACACCTTC. It specifies CASSLGTGNGYTF.

V gene TRBV7-2 combines with J gene TRBJ2-1; D call uncertain. V lost 0 bases to trimming and J lost 4 bases, with 4 bases between them. The CDR3 length is 13 residues. CDR1 and CDR2 from the germline V gene are SGHTA and FQGNSA. The CDR3 loop is CASSLATYNEQFF. The CDR3 DNA sequence: TGTGCCAGCAGCTTAGCGACTTACAATGAGCAGTTCTTC.

This sequence joins TRBV6-6 and TRBJ1-1; D is ambiguous. The CDR3 is made up of 14 amino acids. Germline assignment: CDR1 MNHNY and CDR2 SVGAGI (reference sequence). Trimming removed 3 bases from V and 11 bases from J, with 19 bases in between. This chain's CDR3 is CASSYPETTSVAFF. The CDR3 DNA reads TGTGCCAGCAGTTATCCAGAAACCACGAGCGTCGCTTTCTTT.